This T cell receptor beta chain appears in the sequencing data of a study of blood T cell repertoires in COVID-19. V was trimmed by 3 bases and J by 5 bases, leaving 10 bases between them. The CDR3 is 14 residues long. Per the germline V gene, CDR1 is SEHNR and CDR2 is FQNEAQ (reference sequence). Libraries were prepared by immunoSEQ multiplex PCR; TCRdb keeps only in-frame clonotypes and omits some of them. The data show under 150,000 clones, more than 65% seen once. This clonotype was sampled from a woman aged 70-85 years with acute or convalescent COVID-19. Material: peripheral blood. The chain recombines TRBV7-9 with TRBJ2-2, with a possible D match to TRBD1 (5 bases). CDR3 amino acids: CASSFTGGTGELFF. CDR3 in DNA: TGTGCCAGCAGCTTCACAGGTGGGACCGGGGAGCTGTTTTTT.